This T cell receptor (beta chain) was recovered during a study of blood T cells in healthy people across ages (dated by TCRdb to between 2015 and 2016). Looking at the study overall: In model experiments, roughly one uniquely barcoded TCR beta cDNA molecule per two T cells was captured by template switching. Using deep sequencing normalized with unique cDNA molecular identifiers, the study measured how TCR beta repertoire diversity changes with age. The donors were divided into four age groups: young (average around 15 years), middle-aged (over 35), aged (under 70) and long-lived (82). To avoid experimental bias, donors of different ages were distributed randomly across sequencing lanes. Two additional independent replicas of 1 million unique cDNA reads from the same blood draw were analyzed for two donors (one aged 18 to 30 and one aged 80 or older). The study at large found these results: The percentage of naive T cells measured by flow cytometry correlated strongly with observed TCR beta diversity. Because donor CMV infection status was unknown, age-related changes in expanded clonotypes were potentially confounded. Bulk unsorted PBMC profiling prevented conclusive comparison of naive and antigen-experienced compartments. Compared with the aged group, more naive CD4+ T cells, fewer expanded clones and increased TCR diversity were shown by the long-lived group, suggesting age selection. As age increased, observed TCR beta diversity per million T cells dropped in a roughly linear way, and a significant reduction was already evident by age 40. Estimates of total diversity based on one million sequenced T cells were considered lower bounds and underestimates.

Libraries were made using 5' RACE. The sequencing machine was an Illumina HiSeq 2500. A second roughly 6 to 12 cycle PCR used a sample-barcoded 5' primer and a J-beta primer mix. Each TCR beta cDNA molecule received a unique molecular identifier from a template-switch 5' adaptor carrying 12 random nucleotides. At least 2.5 million CDR3-containing paired-end reads were obtained from each sample. All of the RNA was converted into first-strand cDNA using the Mint cDNA synthesis kit, with a TRBC-specific oligonucleotide serving as the primer. After uracil-DNA glycosylase treatment, a first 18-cycle PCR used universal primers M1SS and BC2_uni_R on all cDNA. Per the source publication's procedure: For normalization, 1 million high-quality reads, each with a distinct molecular identifier, were randomly selected from each sample. Reads with shared molecular identifiers were discarded instead of being binned into consensus sequences. MiTCR, run with a Q25 quality threshold and the strictest error-elimination algorithm, handled CDR3 identification, clonotype clustering and error correction. A nonparametric unseen species model with Euler transformation was used to estimate lower-bound total TCR beta diversity. Using fastp at Q25 and MiXCR, TCRdb reprocessed the public reads and kept productive beta chains. Each CDR3 protein gets just one entry, which takes the most common genes and DNA from the rows behind it. These V and J calls derive from TCRdb rather than the authors' analysis. The sample contains hundreds of thousands of distinct CDR3 sequences, about 52% of them found a single time. The ten largest clones add up to roughly a third of the sample.

Notes on this clonotype: There is no known antigen for this receptor. Base quality data are lacking; no much larger clone is found one base away.

Deletion took 1 base off V and 7 bases off J, with a span of 8 bases between the germline ends. The CDR3 has 14 amino acids, counting the end cysteine and phenylalanine. Of all the DNA, just the CDR3 is kept, 42 bases in frame from base 1. As encoded in the germline V gene, CDR1 is KGHSH while CDR2 is LQKENI. The donors were some 39 Caucasian individuals from Russia, aged 6 to 90 years, who were systemically healthy. Around 10 milliliters of peripheral blood were drawn from each donor into EDTA-treated Vacutainer tubes. Ficoll-Paque density-gradient centrifugation was used to isolate PBMCs, with at least 7 million per sample. Total RNA was extracted from PBMCs with Trizol reagent, with at least 6 micrograms obtained per sample. For every donor, flow cytometry on a PBMC aliquot measured the percentage of naive CD45RAhigh/CD27high T cells.

Input material: blood. The chain links TRBV18 with TRBJ1-6; TRBD1 might be the D gene, on 5 matching bases. This receptor was taken from a woman between 55 and 75 years old in good health. The DNA reads as follows: TGTGCCAGCTCACCACAGGGGCTCAATTCACCCCTCCACTTT. Its coded protein is CASSPQGLNSPLHF.